This T cell receptor (beta chain) was found in a study of blood T cell repertoires in COVID-19. Looking at the study overall: The origin of the acute and convalescent COVID-19 samples was the United States, Italy and Spain.

This CDR3 comprises 13 residues. From germline, CDR1 is SGHDT and CDR2 YYEEEE. V shed 0 bases and J shed 6 bases, with 7 bases lying between them. The assay was immunoSEQ multiplex PCR, and TCRdb's table has in-frame clones only and misses some. The table lists fewer than 250,000 clones, 65% to 85% of them singletons. The source material was PBMCs or T cells enriched from blood (not recorded which). This TCR was recovered from a woman aged 40 to 55 who had recovered from COVID-19. The rearrangement uses TRBV5-6 and TRBJ1-3, with D unresolved. The CDR3 sequence is CASSLAGVNTIYF. The CDR3 DNA follows: TGTGCCAGCAGCTTGGCCGGGGTAAACACCATATATTTT. The variable domain in full, completed from reference TRBV5-6 and TRBJ1-3, reads DAGVTQSPTHLIKTRGQQVTLRCSPKSGHDTVSWYQQALGQGPQFIFQYYEEEERQRGNFPDRFSGHQFPNYSSELNVNALLLGDSALYLCASSLAGVNTIYFGEGSWLTVV.